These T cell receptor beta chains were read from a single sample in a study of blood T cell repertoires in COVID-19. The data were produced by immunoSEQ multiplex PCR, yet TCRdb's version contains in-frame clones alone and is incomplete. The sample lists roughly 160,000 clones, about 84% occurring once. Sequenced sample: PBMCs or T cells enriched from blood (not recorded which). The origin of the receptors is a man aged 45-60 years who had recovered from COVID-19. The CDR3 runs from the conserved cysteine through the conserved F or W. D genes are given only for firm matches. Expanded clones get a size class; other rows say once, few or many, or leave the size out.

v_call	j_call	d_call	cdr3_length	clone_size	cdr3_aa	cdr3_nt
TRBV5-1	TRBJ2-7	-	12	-	CASSEDTYEQYF	TGCGCCAGCAGCGAGGATACCTACGAGCAGTACTTC
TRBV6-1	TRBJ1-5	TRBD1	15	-	CASSDTGVGGQPQHF	TGTGCCAGCAGTGATACAGGGGTCGGGGGTCAGCCCCAGCATTTT
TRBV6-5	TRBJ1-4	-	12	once	CASSRGNEKLFF	TGTGCCAGCAGTCGGGGGAATGAAAAACTGTTTTTT
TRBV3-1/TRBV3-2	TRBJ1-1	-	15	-	CASSPPASRRVEAFF	TGTGCCAGCAGCCCCCCCGCGAGCAGGAGGGTTGAAGCTTTCTTT
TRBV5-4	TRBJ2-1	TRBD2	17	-	CASSGGTSSNSYNEQFF	TGTGCCAGCAGCGGCGGGACTAGCTCTAACTCCTACAATGAGCAGTTCTTC
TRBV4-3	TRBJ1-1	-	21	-	CASSQKLPIVRSGKSGTEAFF	TGCGCCAGCAGCCAAAAACTACCTATAGTGCGGTCAGGGAAATCGGGCACTGAAGCTTTCTTT
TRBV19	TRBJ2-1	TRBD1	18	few	CASSIEGQGGKIYNEQFF	TGTGCCAGTAGTATAGAAGGACAGGGGGGAAAAATTTACAATGAGCAGTTCTTC
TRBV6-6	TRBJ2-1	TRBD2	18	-	CASSPPSYRASGGAEQFF	TGTGCCAGCAGTCCACCTTCCTATAGGGCTAGCGGGGGGGCTGAGCAGTTCTTC
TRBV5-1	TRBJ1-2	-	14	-	CASSPRTDSYGYTF	TGCGCCAGCAGCCCTCGGACAGATAGTTATGGCTACACCTTC
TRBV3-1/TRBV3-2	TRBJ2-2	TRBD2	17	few	CASSQDPSGGLPVELFF	TGTGCCAGCAGCCAAGACCCTAGCGGGGGTTTACCGGTGGAGCTGTTTTTT
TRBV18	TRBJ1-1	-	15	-	CASSPAGALNTEAFF	TGTGCCAGCTCACCGGCAGGGGCCCTTAACACTGAAGCTTTCTTT
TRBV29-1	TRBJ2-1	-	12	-	CSVEEGGNEQFF	TGCAGCGTTGAAGAGGGCGGGAATGAGCAGTTCTTC
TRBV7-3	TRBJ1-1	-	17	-	CASSSQPPGQINTEAFF	TGTGCCAGCAGCTCCCAACCTCCGGGACAAATTAACACTGAAGCTTTCTTT
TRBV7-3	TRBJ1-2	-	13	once	CASSLDGNYGYTF	TGTGCCAGCAGCTTAGACGGGAACTATGGCTACACCTTC
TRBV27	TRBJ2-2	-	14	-	CASSTSWEAGELFF	TGTGCCAGCAGTACTAGCTGGGAGGCCGGGGAGCTGTTTTTT
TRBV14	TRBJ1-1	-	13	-	CASSLNLNTEAFF	TGTGCCAGCAGCCTAAACTTGAACACTGAAGCTTTCTTT
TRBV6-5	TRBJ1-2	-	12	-	CASRTSLEGYTF	TGTGCCAGCAGGACGTCCCTGGAGGGCTACACCTTC
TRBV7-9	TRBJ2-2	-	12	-	CASSQSGGELFF	TGTGCCAGCAGCCAATCGGGTGGGGAGCTGTTTTTT
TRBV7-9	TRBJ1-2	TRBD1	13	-	CASSFRGGKGYTF	TGTGCCAGCAGCTTTAGAGGGGGCAAAGGCTACACCTTC
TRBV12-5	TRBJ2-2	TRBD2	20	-	CASGPGSTDSRGGNTGELFF	TGTGCTAGTGGTCCGGGTAGTACCGATTCGCGGGGGGGGAACACCGGGGAGCTGTTTTTT
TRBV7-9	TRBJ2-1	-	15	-	CASSTNEQVYNEQFF	TGTGCCAGCAGCACGAACGAACAGGTATACAATGAGCAGTTCTTC
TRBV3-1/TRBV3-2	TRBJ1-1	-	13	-	CASSPVRGKAAFF	TGTGCCAGCAGCCCGGTCAGGGGCAAGGCGGCTTTCTTT
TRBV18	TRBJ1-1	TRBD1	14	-	CASSPRGLSAEAFF	TGTGCCAGCTCACCAAGGGGGCTCTCCGCTGAAGCTTTCTTT
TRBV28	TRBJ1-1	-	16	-	CASSSSIFDRRTEAFF	TGTGCCAGCAGTTCCTCTATTTTTGATAGGAGGACTGAAGCTTTCTTT
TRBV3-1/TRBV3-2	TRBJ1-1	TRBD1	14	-	CASSRLGTGPEAFF	TGTGCCAGCAGCCGTCTAGGGACAGGTCCAGAAGCTTTCTTT
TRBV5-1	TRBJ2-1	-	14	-	CASSAPSSYNEQFF	TGCGCCAGCAGCGCACCTAGCTCCTACAATGAGCAGTTCTTC
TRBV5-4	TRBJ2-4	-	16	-	CASSSTESGAKNIQYF	TGTGCCAGCAGCTCTACAGAGTCGGGGGCCAAAAACATTCAGTACTTC
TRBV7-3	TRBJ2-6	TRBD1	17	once	CASSLKARGSGANVLTF	TGTGCCAGCAGCTTAAAGGCCAGGGGGTCTGGGGCCAACGTCCTGACTTTC
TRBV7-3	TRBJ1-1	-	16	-	CASSLSGRGQNTEAFF	TGTGCCAGCAGCTTATCAGGCCGTGGGCAGAACACTGAAGCTTTCTTT
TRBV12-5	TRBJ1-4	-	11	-	CASGFLEKLFF	TGTGCTAGTGGTTTCCTTGAAAAACTGTTTTTT
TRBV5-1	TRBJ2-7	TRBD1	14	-	CASSPRQGAEEQYF	TGCGCCAGCAGCCCCAGACAGGGGGCGGAGGAGCAGTACTTC
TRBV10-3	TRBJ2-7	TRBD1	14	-	CAINTGTGAHEQYF	TGTGCCATCAATACCGGGACAGGGGCTCACGAGCAGTACTTC
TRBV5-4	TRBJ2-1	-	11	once	CASSFGGEQFF	TGTGCCAGCAGCTTCGGGGGTGAGCAGTTCTTC
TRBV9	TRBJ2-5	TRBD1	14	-	CASSVARGRETQYF	TGTGCCAGCAGCGTAGCCAGGGGGCGAGAGACCCAGTACTTC
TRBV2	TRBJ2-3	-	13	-	CASYQRSTDTQYF	TGTGCCAGCTACCAGCGCAGCACAGATACGCAGTATTTT
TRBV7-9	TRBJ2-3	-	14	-	CASSLARGTDTQYF	TGTGCCAGCAGCTTAGCGAGGGGGACAGATACGCAGTATTTT
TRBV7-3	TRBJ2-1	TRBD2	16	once	CASSLRTSGGNNEQFF	TGTGCCAGCAGCTTACGGACTAGCGGGGGGAACAATGAGCAGTTCTTC
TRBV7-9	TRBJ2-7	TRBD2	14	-	CASSLGEGWGEQYF	TGTGCCAGCAGCTTAGGGGAGGGTTGGGGCGAGCAGTACTTC
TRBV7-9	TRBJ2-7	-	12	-	CASSLGDYEQYF	TGTGCCAGCAGCTTAGGCGACTACGAGCAGTACTTC
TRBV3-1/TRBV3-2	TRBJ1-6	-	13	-	CASSPRSLSPLHF	TGTGCCAGCAGCCCCCGAAGCCTATCACCCCTCCACTTT
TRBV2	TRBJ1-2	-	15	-	CASSQDSTLNYGYTF	TGTGCCAGCAGTCAGGACAGCACTCTTAACTATGGCTACACCTTC
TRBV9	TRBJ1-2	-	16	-	CASSDPRGGGNYGYTF	TGTGCCAGCAGCGACCCCCGGGGGGGAGGTAACTATGGCTACACCTTC
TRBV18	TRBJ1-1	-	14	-	CASEYGTMNTEAFF	TGTGCCAGCGAATACGGGACAATGAACACTGAAGCTTTCTTT
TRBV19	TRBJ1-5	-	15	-	CASSPSNRAHQPQHF	TGTGCCAGTAGTCCGTCAAACAGGGCCCATCAGCCCCAGCATTTT
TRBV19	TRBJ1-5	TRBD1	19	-	CASSFSPDRGKNSNQPQHF	TGTGCCAGTAGTTTCTCCCCGGACAGGGGCAAAAATAGCAATCAGCCCCAGCATTTT
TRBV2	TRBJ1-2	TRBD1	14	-	CASSHDTGGYGYTF	TGTGCCAGCAGTCATGATACAGGGGGCTATGGCTACACCTTC
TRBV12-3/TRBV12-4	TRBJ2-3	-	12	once	CASSTGLDTQYF	TGTGCCAGCAGCACAGGGCTGGATACGCAGTATTTT
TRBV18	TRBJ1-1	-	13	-	CASSPLRNTEAFF	TGTGCCAGCTCACCATTGAGGAACACTGAAGCTTTCTTT